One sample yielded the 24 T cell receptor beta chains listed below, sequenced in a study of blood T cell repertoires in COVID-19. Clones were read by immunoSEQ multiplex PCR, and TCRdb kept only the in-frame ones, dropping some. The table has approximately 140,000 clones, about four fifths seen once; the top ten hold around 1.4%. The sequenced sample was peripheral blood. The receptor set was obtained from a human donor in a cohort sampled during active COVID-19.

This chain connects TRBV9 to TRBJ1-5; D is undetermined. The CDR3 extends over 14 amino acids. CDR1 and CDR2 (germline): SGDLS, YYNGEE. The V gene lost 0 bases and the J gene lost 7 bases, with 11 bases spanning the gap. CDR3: CASSVAGSSQPQHF. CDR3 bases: TGTGCCAGCAGCGTAGCTGGGAGTTCCCAGCCCCAGCATTTT.

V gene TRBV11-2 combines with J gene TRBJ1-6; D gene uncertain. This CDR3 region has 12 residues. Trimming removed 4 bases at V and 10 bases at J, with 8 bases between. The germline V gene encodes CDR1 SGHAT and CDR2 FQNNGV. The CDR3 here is CASSSPGSPLHF. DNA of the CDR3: TGTGCCAGCAGCTCCCCCGGGTCACCCCTCCACTTT.

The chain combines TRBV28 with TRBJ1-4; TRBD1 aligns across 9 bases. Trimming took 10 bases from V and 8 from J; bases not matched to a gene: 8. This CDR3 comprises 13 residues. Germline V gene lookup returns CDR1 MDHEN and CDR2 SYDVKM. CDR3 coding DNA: TGTGCCATCGGGACAGGGATCGGAGAAAAACTGTTTTTT. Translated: CAIGTGIGEKLFF.

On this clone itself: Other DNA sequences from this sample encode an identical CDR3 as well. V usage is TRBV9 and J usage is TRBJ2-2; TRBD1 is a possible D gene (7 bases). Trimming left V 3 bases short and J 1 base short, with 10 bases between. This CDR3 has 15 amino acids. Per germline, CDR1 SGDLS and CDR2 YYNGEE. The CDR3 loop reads CASSGGDRNTGELFF. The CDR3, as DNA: TGTGCCAGCAGCGGCGGGGACAGGAACACCGGGGAGCTGTTTTTT. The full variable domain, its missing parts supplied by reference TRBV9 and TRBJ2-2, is DSGVTQTPKHLITATGQRVTLRCSPRSGDLSVYWYQQSLDQGLQFLIQYYNGEERAKGNILERFSAQQFPDLHSELNLSSLELGDSALYFCASSGGDRNTGELFFGEGSRLTVL.

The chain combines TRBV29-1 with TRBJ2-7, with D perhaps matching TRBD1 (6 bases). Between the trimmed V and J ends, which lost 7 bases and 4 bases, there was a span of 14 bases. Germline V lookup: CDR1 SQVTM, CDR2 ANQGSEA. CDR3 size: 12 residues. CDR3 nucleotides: TGCAGCGGCGGACAAACAGGGTACGAGCAGTACTTC. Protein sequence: CSGGQTGYEQYF.

CDR3 residues: CASSIVLVSNQPQHF. The CDR3 nucleotides read TGTGCCAGTAGTATAGTACTCGTTAGCAATCAGCCCCAGCATTTT. The rearrangement joins TRBV19 to TRBJ1-5; D not certain. CDR3 length: 15 residues. The ends were cut back, 1 base at V and 0 bases at J, with 7 bases in the middle. Per the germline V gene, CDR1 is LNHDA and CDR2 is SQIVND (reference sequence).

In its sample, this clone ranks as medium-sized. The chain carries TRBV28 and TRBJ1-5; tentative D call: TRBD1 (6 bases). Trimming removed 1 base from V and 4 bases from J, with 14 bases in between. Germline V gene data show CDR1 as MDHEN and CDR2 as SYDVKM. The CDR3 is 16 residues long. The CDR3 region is CASSLYGQLSNQPQHF. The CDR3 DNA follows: TGTGCCAGCAGTTTATATGGACAGCTATCTAATCAGCCCCAGCATTTT.

The CDR3 spells CASSLAGTRYEQYF. DNA for the CDR3: TGTGCCAGCAGCTTAGCAGGGACAAGATACGAGCAGTACTTC. The chain links TRBV7-2 to TRBJ2-7; the D gene is possibly TRBD1 (6 bases). CDR1 is SGHTA, CDR2 FQGNSA, per germline. The CDR3 runs 14 residues. V lost 0 bases, J lost 4 bases, and 10 bases lay in between.

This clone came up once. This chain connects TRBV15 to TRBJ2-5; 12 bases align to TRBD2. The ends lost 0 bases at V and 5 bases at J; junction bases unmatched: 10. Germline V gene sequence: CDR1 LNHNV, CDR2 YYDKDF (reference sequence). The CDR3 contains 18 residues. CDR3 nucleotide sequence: TGTGCCACCAGCAGAGATCTAGCGGGGGGGGCACCAAGGGAGACCCAGTACTTC. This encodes CATSRDLAGGAPRETQYF.

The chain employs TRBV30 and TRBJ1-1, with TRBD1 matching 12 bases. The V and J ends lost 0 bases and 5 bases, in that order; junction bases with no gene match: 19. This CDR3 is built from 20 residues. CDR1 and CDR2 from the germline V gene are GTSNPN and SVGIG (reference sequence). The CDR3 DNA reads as TGTGCCTGGAGTGTAGAACCCCGGGGACAGGGGGCGCGGAAGAGGACTGAAGCTTTCTTT. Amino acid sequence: CAWSVEPRGQGARKRTEAFF.

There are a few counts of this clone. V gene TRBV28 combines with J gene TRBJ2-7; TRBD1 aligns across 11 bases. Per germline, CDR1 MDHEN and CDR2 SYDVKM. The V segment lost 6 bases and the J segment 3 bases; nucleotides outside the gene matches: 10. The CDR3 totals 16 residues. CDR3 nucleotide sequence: TGTGCCAGCAGCCCTTTTGAGGGGACAGGGGGCTACGAGCAGTACTTC. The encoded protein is CASSPFEGTGGYEQYF. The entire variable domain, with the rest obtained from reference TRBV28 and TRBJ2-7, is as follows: DVKVTQSSRYLVKRTGEKVFLECVQDMDHENMFWYRQDPGLGLRLIYFSYDVKMKEKGDIPEGYSVSREKKERFSLILESASTNQTSMYLCASSPFEGTGGYEQYFGPGTRLTVT.

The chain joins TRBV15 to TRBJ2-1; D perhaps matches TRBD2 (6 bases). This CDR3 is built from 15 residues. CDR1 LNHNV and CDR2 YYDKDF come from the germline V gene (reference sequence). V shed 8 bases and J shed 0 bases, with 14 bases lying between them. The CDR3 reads CATADSGSSYNEQFF. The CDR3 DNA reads TGTGCCACCGCGGATAGCGGAAGCTCCTACAATGAGCAGTTCTTC.

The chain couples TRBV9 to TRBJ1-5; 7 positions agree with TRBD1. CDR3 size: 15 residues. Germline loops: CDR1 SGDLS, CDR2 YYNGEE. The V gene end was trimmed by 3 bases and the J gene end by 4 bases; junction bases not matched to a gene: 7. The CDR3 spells CASSAGTVPNQPQHF. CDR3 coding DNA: TGTGCCAGCAGCGCCGGGACAGTCCCTAATCAGCCCCAGCATTTT.

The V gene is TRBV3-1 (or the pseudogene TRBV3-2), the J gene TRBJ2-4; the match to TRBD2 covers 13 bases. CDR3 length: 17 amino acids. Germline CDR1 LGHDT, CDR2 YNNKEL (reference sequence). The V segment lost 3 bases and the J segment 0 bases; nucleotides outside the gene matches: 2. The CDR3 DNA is TGTGCCAGCAGCCAGGGACTAGCGGGACTAGCCAAAAACATTCAGTACTTC. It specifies CASSQGLAGLAKNIQYF.

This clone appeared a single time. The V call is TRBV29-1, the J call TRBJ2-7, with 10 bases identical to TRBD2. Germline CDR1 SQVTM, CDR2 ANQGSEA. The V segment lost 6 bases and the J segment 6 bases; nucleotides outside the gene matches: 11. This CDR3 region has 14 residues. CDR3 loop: CSVCLSLAGGEQYF. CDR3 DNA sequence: TGCAGCGTCTGTCTTAGTTTAGCGGGAGGCGAGCAGTACTTC.

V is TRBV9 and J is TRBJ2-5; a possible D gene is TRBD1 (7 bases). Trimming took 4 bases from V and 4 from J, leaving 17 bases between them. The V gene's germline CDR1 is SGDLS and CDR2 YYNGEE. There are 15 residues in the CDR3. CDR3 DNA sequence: TGTGCCAGCAGCCCCAGACAGGGAGGTCCAGAGACCCAGTACTTC. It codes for CASSPRQGGPETQYF.

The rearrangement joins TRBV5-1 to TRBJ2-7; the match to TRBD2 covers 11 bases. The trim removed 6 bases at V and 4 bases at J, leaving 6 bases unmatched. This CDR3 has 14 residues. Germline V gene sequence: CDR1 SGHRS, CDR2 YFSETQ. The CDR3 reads CASTLGTSGYEQYF. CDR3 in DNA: TGCGCCAGCACCCTTGGGACTAGCGGATACGAGCAGTACTTC.

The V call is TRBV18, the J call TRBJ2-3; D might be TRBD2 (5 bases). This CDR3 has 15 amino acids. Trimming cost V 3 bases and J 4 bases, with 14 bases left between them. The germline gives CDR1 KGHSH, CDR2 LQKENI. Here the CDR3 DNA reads TGTGCCAGCTCACCGGGAAGCGGACGGGCAGATACGCAGTATTTT. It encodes CASSPGSGRADTQYF.

The CDR3 spells CSVVQATEDQPQHF. The CDR3, as DNA: TGCAGCGTTGTCCAGGCAACCGAAGATCAGCCCCAGCATTTT. The rearrangement joins TRBV29-1 to TRBJ1-5; no clear D gene. V was clipped by 4 bases and J by 5 bases, with 15 bases between them. Germline V CDR1 and CDR2: SQVTM, ANQGSEA. The CDR3 is 14 amino acids.

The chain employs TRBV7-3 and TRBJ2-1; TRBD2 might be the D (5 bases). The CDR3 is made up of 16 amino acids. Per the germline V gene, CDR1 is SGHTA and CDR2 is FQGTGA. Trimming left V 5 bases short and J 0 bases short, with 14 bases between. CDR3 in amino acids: CASSRGKRSSYNEQFF. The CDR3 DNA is TGTGCCAGCAGCCGGGGTAAGAGGTCCTCCTACAATGAGCAGTTCTTC.

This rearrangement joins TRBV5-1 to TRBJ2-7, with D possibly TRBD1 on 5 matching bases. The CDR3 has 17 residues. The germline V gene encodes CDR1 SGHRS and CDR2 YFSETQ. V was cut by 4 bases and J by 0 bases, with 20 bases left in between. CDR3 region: CASSREPLGLSSYEQYF. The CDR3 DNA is TGCGCCAGCAGCCGAGAACCTCTGGGGCTAAGCTCCTACGAGCAGTACTTC. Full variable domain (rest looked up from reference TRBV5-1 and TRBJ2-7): KAGVTQTPRYLIKTRGQQVTLSCSPISGHRSVSWYQQTPGQGLQFLFEYFSETQRNKGNFPGRFSGRQFSNSRSEMNVSTLELGDSALYLCASSREPLGLSSYEQYFGPGTRLTVT.

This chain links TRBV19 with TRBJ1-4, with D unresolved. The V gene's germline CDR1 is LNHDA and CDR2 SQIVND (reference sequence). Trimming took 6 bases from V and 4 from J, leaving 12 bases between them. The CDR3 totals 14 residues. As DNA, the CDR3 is TGTGCCAGTAGCCCTGTGGCAGTTAATGAAAAACTGTTTTTT. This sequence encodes CASSPVAVNEKLFF.

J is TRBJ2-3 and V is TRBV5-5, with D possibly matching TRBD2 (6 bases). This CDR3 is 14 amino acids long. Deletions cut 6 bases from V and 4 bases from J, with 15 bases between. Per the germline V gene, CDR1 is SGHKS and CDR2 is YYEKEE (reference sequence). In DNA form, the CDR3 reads TGTGCCAGCATGAGGGCAGGGAGGTCAGATACGCAGTATTTT. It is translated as CASMRAGRSDTQYF.

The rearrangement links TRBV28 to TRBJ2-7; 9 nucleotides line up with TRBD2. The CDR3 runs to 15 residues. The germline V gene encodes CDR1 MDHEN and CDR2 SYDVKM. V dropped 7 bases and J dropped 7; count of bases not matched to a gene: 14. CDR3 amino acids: CASNPGGSGSREQYF. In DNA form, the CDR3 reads TGTGCCAGCAACCCGGGGGGTAGCGGGAGTCGAGAGCAGTACTTC.